The 29 T cell receptor beta chains presented below share a single source sample, sequenced in a study of cytomegalovirus exposure and HLA in healthy donors. In the PCR, 60 Vbeta and 13 Jbeta primers were used. This table comes from immunoSEQ multiplex PCR, and its TCRdb copy is limited to in-frame clones, with some not included. Here the sample spans tens of thousands of clones, 75% to 90% being singletons. The sequencing sample was made of PBMCs. The receptors originated from a middle-aged woman in good health and CMV-seropositive.

The chain combines TRBV18 with TRBJ1-1; no reliable D call. The ends were cut back, 0 bases at V and 0 bases at J, with 11 bases in the middle. The germline V gene has CDR1 KGHSH and CDR2 LQKENI. The CDR3 totals 16 residues. The CDR3 here is CASSPPAVTMNTEAFF. In DNA, the CDR3 is TGTGCCAGCTCACCACCGGCAGTTACCATGAACACTGAAGCTTTCTTT.

The chain combines TRBV2 with TRBJ2-1, with D possibly matching TRBD2 (6 bases). Trimming stripped 4 bases from V and 2 bases from J, with 12 bases between. This CDR3 contains 15 residues. In germline, CDR1 is SNHLY, CDR2 FYNNEI. The CDR3 bases are TGTGCCAGCAGTGGCGGGGACGTAGCCTACAATGAGCAGTTCTTC. It yields the protein CASSGGDVAYNEQFF.

The chain joins TRBV5-1 to TRBJ2-5; TRBD1 matches 7 bases. The assigned J gene may be wrong: the sequence end matches TRBJ2-7 better. Germline V lookup: CDR1 SGHRS, CDR2 YFSETQ. There are 15 residues in the CDR3. CDR3 protein: CASSQTGTLSYEQYF. The DNA for the CDR3 is TGCGCCAGCAGCCAGACAGGGACCCTCTCCTACGAGCAGTACTTC.

The chain joins TRBV13 to TRBJ2-3; a weak D match, TRBD1 (6 bases). The CDR3 sequence is 14 residues long. Trimming took 4 bases from V and 1 from J, leaving 9 bases between them. Germline CDR1 PRHDT, CDR2 FYEKMQ (reference sequence). The CDR3 DNA is TGTGCCAGCAGCTGGGGGCGGGGCACAGATACGCAGTATTTT. This codes for CASSWGRGTDTQYF. The complete variable domain, with remaining parts taken from reference TRBV13 and TRBJ2-3, reads AAGVIQSPRHLIKEKRETATLKCYPIPRHDTVYWYQQGPGQDPQFLISFYEKMQSDKGSIPDRFSAQQFSDYHSELNMSSLELGDSALYFCASSWGRGTDTQYFGPGTRLTVL.

V gene TRBV7-9 combines with J gene TRBJ2-1, with a weak D call TRBD2 (6 bases). Looked up from germline, CDR1 is SEHNR and CDR2 is FQNEAQ (reference sequence). This CDR3 is built from 16 residues. V was pared by 0 bases and J by 5 bases, with 14 bases between. CDR3 amino acids: CASSLAAGNRHNEQFF. The CDR3 DNA reads TGTGCCAGCAGCTTAGCGGCGGGGAATAGGCACAATGAGCAGTTCTTC.

About this clone: This sample also contains other DNA sequences that code for the same CDR3. The V and J genes are TRBV6-5 and TRBJ1-2, with D unclear. The CDR3 consists of 13 residues. Between the trimmed V and J ends, which lost 2 bases and 8 bases, there was a span of 12 bases. The V gene's germline CDR1 is MNHEY and CDR2 SVGAGI. CDR3: CASSYISLGGYTF. The CDR3 DNA follows: TGTGCCAGCAGTTACATAAGTCTCGGGGGCTACACCTTC.

The V call is TRBV6-1, the J call TRBJ2-3, with 9 positions matching TRBD1. Germline-derived CDR1 and CDR2 are MNHNS and SASEGT. V shed 10 bases, J shed 0 bases, and the junction held 5 bases outside the gene matches. The CDR3 extends over 14 amino acids. CDR3 nucleotide sequence: TGTGCCATACAGGACAGGGGTAGCACAGATACGCAGTATTTT. This sequence encodes CAIQDRGSTDTQYF.

This clone has a single count. This chain connects TRBV11-2 to TRBJ1-3; TRBD1 might be the D (6 bases). The CDR3 runs to 13 residues. Germline values: CDR1 SGHAT, CDR2 FQNNGV. V gave up 2 bases and J gave up 8 bases, with 10 bases separating them. The CDR3 reads CASSLNPGDTIYF. In DNA, the CDR3 is TGTGCCAGCAGCTTAAACCCAGGGGACACCATATATTTT.

In its sample, this clone was seen a few times. The V and J genes are TRBV6-6 and TRBJ1-4; D perhaps matches TRBD1 (6 bases). Germline CDR1 and CDR2: MNHNY and SVGAGI (reference sequence). This CDR3 is 15 amino acids long. The V gene lost 1 base and the J gene lost 7 bases, with 13 bases spanning the gap. CDR3 bases: TGTGCCAGCAGTTACTGGGGGGGGCTCGGTGAAAAACTGTTTTTT. Protein product: CASSYWGGLGEKLFF.

This chain joins TRBV7-9 and TRBJ1-6, with D unclear. The CDR3 has 13 residues. CDR1 and CDR2 (germline): SEHNR, FQNEAQ (reference sequence). Trimming stripped 1 base from V and 7 bases from J, with 5 bases between. This CDR3 reads CASSLGPNSPLHF. The CDR3 bases are TGTGCCAGCAGCTTAGGTCCGAATTCACCCCTCCACTTT.

V and J are TRBV11-2 and TRBJ2-1, with TRBD2 matching 12 bases. CDR3 length: 14 amino acids. Germline CDR1 is SGHAT and CDR2 is FQNNGV. The J segment lost 9 bases and the V segment lost 4 bases, leaving 4 bases of the junction unmatched. CDR3 in DNA: TGTGCCAGCAGCTCTAGCGGGGGGGCAACTGAGCAGTTCTTC. Protein sequence: CASSSSGGATEQFF.

V gene TRBV2 combines with J gene TRBJ2-5; the D gene is possibly TRBD2 (5 bases). The V end was cut by 3 bases, the J end by 1 base, with 9 bases between. There are 14 residues in the CDR3. Germline V gene data show CDR1 as SNHLY and CDR2 as FYNNEI. The CDR3 DNA is TGTGCCAGCAGTGATCCCCGGGGCCAAGAGACCCAGTACTTC. It is translated as CASSDPRGQETQYF. Full variable domain (remainder filled in from reference TRBV2 and TRBJ2-5): EPEVTQTPSHQVTQMGQEVILRCVPISNHLYFYWYRQILGQKVEFLVSFYNNEISEKSEIFDDQFSVERPDGSNFTLKIRSTKLEDSAMYFCASSDPRGQETQYFGPGTRLLVL.

This clone was observed a single time. The rearrangement joins TRBV19 to TRBJ2-5; a possible D gene is TRBD1 (5 bases). The CDR3 covers 13 residues. The V gene's germline CDR1 is LNHDA and CDR2 SQIVND (reference sequence). V was trimmed by 8 bases and J by 2 bases, leaving 12 bases between them. The CDR3 protein is CASGAVPQETQYF. The CDR3 DNA reads as TGTGCCAGTGGGGCGGTCCCGCAAGAGACCCAGTACTTC.

The rearrangement links TRBV10-3 to TRBJ1-2; 7 nucleotides align to TRBD1. Unmatched junction bases numbered 12, after V lost 8 bases and J lost 0 bases. The CDR3 length is 16 residues. Germline V lookup: CDR1 ENHRY, CDR2 SYGVKD. CDR3 amino acids: CAIPVSPGQPNYGYTF. As DNA, the CDR3 is TGTGCCATCCCAGTCTCCCCGGGACAGCCTAACTATGGCTACACCTTC.

This clone occurred once. The chain couples TRBV4-1 to TRBJ2-7; unclear D gene. V shed 2 bases and J shed 1 base, with 9 bases lying between them. This CDR3 region has 14 residues. Germline V gene sequence: CDR1 MGHRA, CDR2 YSYEKL. CDR3 region: CASSQTVTSYEQYF. CDR3 bases: TGCGCCAGCAGCCAAACAGTTACTTCCTACGAGCAGTACTTC.

This clone was seen a single time. The chain has TRBV5-8 and TRBJ2-3; maybe TRBD2 (5 bases). The CDR3 spans 16 residues. V dropped 3 bases and J dropped 3 bases, with 17 bases sitting between them. Germline CDR1 and CDR2: SGHTS and YDEGEE. For the CDR3, the DNA is TGTGCCAGCAGCTCGCCTGTAGCGACTGCGACAGATACGCAGTATTTT. This gives the protein CASSSPVATATDTQYF.

DNA of the CDR3: TGCGCCAGCAGCCCCGGGACAGGGAGGGACTATGGCTACACCTTC. This encodes CASSPGTGRDYGYTF. The V call is TRBV4-3, the J call TRBJ1-2, with TRBD1 identical over 9 bases. This CDR3 is built from 15 residues. Germline V gene lookup returns CDR1 LGHNA and CDR2 YSLEER. V shed 4 bases and J 3 bases; nucleotides not matched to a gene: 6.

The chain recombines TRBV6-1 with TRBJ1-5; D unclear. This CDR3 comprises 13 residues. Per germline, CDR1 MNHNS and CDR2 SASEGT. With 7 bases removed from V and 0 bases from J, the gap between germline ends came to 7 bases. CDR3 protein: CASISNSNQPQHF. In DNA, the CDR3 is TGTGCCAGCATCAGTAATAGCAATCAGCCCCAGCATTTT.

This rearrangement joins TRBV7-7 to TRBJ2-5; D gene uncertain. The CDR3 has 13 amino acids. Trimming took 3 bases from V and 4 from J, leaving 9 bases between them. The germline V gene has CDR1 SSHAT and CDR2 FNYEAQ (reference sequence). For the CDR3, the DNA is TGTGCCAGCAGCTTTTACGCGGCAGAGACCCAGTACTTC. It is translated as CASSFYAAETQYF.

The chain links TRBV9 to TRBJ2-1, with D perhaps TRBD1 (6 bases). CDR1 is SGDLS, CDR2 YYNGEE, per germline. CDR3 length: 14 residues. Between the trimmed V and J ends, which lost 0 bases and 8 bases, there was a span of 12 bases. Here the CDR3 reads CASSVVIGGHEQFF. DNA for the CDR3: TGTGCCAGCAGCGTAGTGATAGGGGGACATGAGCAGTTCTTC.

V and J are TRBV6-5 and TRBJ1-5; D may be TRBD1 (6 bases). Trimming left V 5 bases short and J 6 bases short, with 14 bases between. Germline V gene sequence: CDR1 MNHEY, CDR2 SVGAGI. This CDR3 is 14 amino acids long. CDR3 coding DNA: TGTGCCAGCAGTAACACAGGGAGCGGTCAGCCCCAGCATTTT. Amino acid sequence: CASSNTGSGQPQHF.

V gene TRBV7-7 combines with J gene TRBJ1-3; D gene unclear. In germline, CDR1 is SSHAT, CDR2 FNYEAQ (reference sequence). CDR3 size: 13 residues. V was clipped by 4 bases and J by 0 bases, with 4 bases between them. CDR3 coding DNA: TGTGCCAGCAGCTCCAACTCTGGAAACACCATATATTTT. Amino acid sequence: CASSSNSGNTIYF.

This sequence joins TRBV6-1 and TRBJ2-2; D might be TRBD1 (5 bases). V shed 7 bases and J shed 6 bases, with 18 bases lying between them. This CDR3 spans 15 amino acids. Looked up from germline, CDR1 is MNHNS and CDR2 is SASEGT. The CDR3 region has the DNA TGTGCCAGCAACTTAGATCAGGGTTCTGCCGGGGAGCTGTTTTTT. Encoded protein: CASNLDQGSAGELFF.

This clone turned up a few times. The V call is TRBV27, the J call TRBJ1-1; a weak D match, TRBD1 (5 bases). The CDR3 totals 14 residues. The germline gives CDR1 MNHEY, CDR2 SMNVEV (reference sequence). V was clipped by 6 bases and J by 3 bases, with 14 bases between them. The CDR3 sequence: CASRFRDLDTEAFF. CDR3 DNA sequence: TGTGCCAGCAGATTCAGGGATTTGGACACTGAAGCTTTCTTT.

About this clone itself: The junction departs from the called germline gene at one end, perhaps through a read error. The CDR3, as DNA: TGTTCCAGCAGCTTCTCGAGGGGGGGGCGATCGAACACCGGGGAGCTGTTTTTT. Protein: CSSSFSRGGRSNTGELFF. The V call is TRBV7-9, the J call TRBJ2-2; D is perhaps TRBD2 (7 bases). Per germline, CDR1 SEHNR and CDR2 FQNEAQ (reference sequence). This CDR3 has 18 residues.

The chain links TRBV28 to TRBJ2-3; 7 bases match TRBD1. CDR1 MDHEN and CDR2 SYDVKM come from the germline V gene. J lost 1 base, V lost 4 bases, and 14 bases had no gene match. There are 18 residues in the CDR3. The CDR3: CASSSHPTGFIRTDTQYF. The CDR3 bases are TGTGCCAGCAGTTCTCACCCGACAGGGTTCATTCGCACAGATACGCAGTATTTT.

The chain has TRBV10-3 and TRBJ2-3, with D perhaps TRBD1 (5 bases). The germline gives CDR1 ENHRY, CDR2 SYGVKD. The V gene lost 4 bases and the J gene lost 3 bases, with 17 bases spanning the gap. This CDR3 spans 16 amino acids. The CDR3 DNA follows: TGTGCCATCAGTGTGGATAGGCAGGGCCAAACAGATACGCAGTATTTT. Translated, it gives CAISVDRQGQTDTQYF.

The CDR3 nucleotides are TGTGCCAGCACCGAACAGGGGAACTATGGCTACACCTTC. As protein: CASTEQGNYGYTF. This chain links TRBV6-5 with TRBJ1-2; TRBD1 matches at 7 bases. The CDR3 contains 13 residues. V trimming: 7 bases; J trimming: 2 bases; junction bases outside the gene matches: 4. The V gene's germline CDR1 is MNHEY and CDR2 SVGAGI.

This chain joins TRBV4-3 and TRBJ2-1; 8 bases align to TRBD1. The trim removed 3 bases at V and 0 bases at J, leaving 7 bases unmatched. This CDR3 comprises 17 residues. Per germline, CDR1 LGHNA and CDR2 YSLEER. The chain's CDR3 is CASSQSAGQGSYNEQFF. CDR3 in DNA: TGCGCCAGCAGCCAGAGCGCCGGACAGGGCTCCTACAATGAGCAGTTCTTC.